This T cell receptor beta chain was identified during a study of T cells in Graves' hyperthyroidism and ophthalmopathy. To note about this clonotype: Its antigen is not known.

Germline CDR1 SGDLS, CDR2 YYNGEE. The V and J ends lost 6 bases and 4 bases respectively, with 9 bases between them. The length of the CDR3 is 12 residues. Study-level results: In blood, most of the thyroid clonotypes expanded above 0.001 were also present.

Amplification of TCR beta CDR3 regions was performed using RNA transcripts as template. During a first-round RT-PCR of the TCR CDR3, the HTBI primer set was used. MiXCR, run by TCRdb on the multiplex PCR reads, gives a single entry per CDR3 protein. The profile covers 600,000 to 650,000 distinct CDR3 sequences, with 15% to 20% appearing a single time and around 4% taken by the ten largest. This sequence originates from a woman aged 25 to 39 with Graves' hyperthyroidism. V and J are TRBV9 and TRBJ2-3, with a weak D call TRBD2 (5 bases). The sequenced material came from blood. This chain's CDR3 is CASTGKSDTQYF. The CDR3 DNA reads TGTGCCAGCACGGGAAAATCAGATACGCAGTATTTT. Variable domain in full (rest from reference TRBV9 and TRBJ2-3): DSGVTQTPKHLITATGQRVTLRCSPRSGDLSVYWYQQSLDQGLQFLIQYYNGEERAKGNILERFSAQQFPDLHSELNLSSLELGDSALYFCASTGKSDTQYFGPGTRLTVL.